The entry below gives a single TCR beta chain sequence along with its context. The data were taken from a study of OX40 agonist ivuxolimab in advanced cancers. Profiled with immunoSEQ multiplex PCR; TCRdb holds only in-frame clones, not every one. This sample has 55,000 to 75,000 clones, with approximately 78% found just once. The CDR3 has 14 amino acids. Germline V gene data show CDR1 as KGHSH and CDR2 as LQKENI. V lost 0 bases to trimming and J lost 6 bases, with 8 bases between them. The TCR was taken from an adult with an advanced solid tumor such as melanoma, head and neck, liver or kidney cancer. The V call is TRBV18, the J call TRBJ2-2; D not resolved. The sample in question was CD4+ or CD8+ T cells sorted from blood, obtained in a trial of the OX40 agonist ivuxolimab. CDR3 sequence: CASSPPGMPGELFF. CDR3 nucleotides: TGTGCCAGCTCACCACCAGGGATGCCCGGGGAGCTGTTTTTT. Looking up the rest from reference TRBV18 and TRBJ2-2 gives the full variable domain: NAGVMQNPRHLVRRRGQEARLRCSPMKGHSHVYWYRQLPEEGLKFMVYLQKENIIDESGMPKERFSAEFPKEGPSILRIQQVVRGDSAAYFCASSPPGMPGELFFGEGSRLTVL.